This T cell receptor (beta chain) was documented in a study of cytomegalovirus exposure and HLA in healthy donors. Study-level background: Earlier results showed approximately 110 million unique TCR beta sequences derived from about 179 million T cells. Study-level points and caveats: Most likely, a cluster of highly shared sequence variants arose as a sequencing artifact. Reported results showed that the classifier diagnosed cytomegalovirus status with high specificity and sensitivity. Segments of the TCR beta V type were, in most cases, productive about 90% or about 30% of the time in an earlier analysis.

PCR primers comprised 60 Vbeta and 13 Jbeta primers. Libraries were prepared by immunoSEQ multiplex PCR; TCRdb keeps only in-frame clonotypes and omits some of them. The table has 140,000 to 150,000 clones, 82% seen once. Regarding this clone: Its target is not known.

The CDR3 contains 14 residues. V was clipped by 3 bases and J by 9 bases; unmatched bases: 9. The germline V gene encodes CDR1 GTSNPN and CDR2 SVGIG (reference sequence). The clonotype comes from a woman in her sixties in good health and CMV-seropositive. The source material was PBMCs. The V call is TRBV30, the J call TRBJ2-1; 9 nucleotides line up with TRBD1. The DNA of the CDR3 is TGTGCCTGGAGCCGGGGGACAGGGTACGGTGAGCAGTTCTTC. Its protein is CAWSRGTGYGEQFF.